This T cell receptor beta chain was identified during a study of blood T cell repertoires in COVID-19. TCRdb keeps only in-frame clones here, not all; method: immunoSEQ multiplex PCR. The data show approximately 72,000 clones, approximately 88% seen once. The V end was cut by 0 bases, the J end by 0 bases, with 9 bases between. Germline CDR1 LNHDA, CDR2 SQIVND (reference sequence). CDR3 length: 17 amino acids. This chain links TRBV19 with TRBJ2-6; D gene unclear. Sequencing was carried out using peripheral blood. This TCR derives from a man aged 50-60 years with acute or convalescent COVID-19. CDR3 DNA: TGTGCCAGTAGTATAGACAGATTCTCCTCTGGGGCCAACGTCCTGACTTTC. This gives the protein CASSIDRFSSGANVLTF.